This is a list of T cell receptor beta chains from one sample in a study of Ad26.COV2.S vaccination and SARS-CoV-2 variants. The method was immunoSEQ multiplex PCR; TCRdb's version includes in-frame clones alone and lacks a portion of them. The sample shows some 340,000 clones, approximately 86% of them seen only once. Sequences were derived from peripheral blood, sampled in a trial of Ad26.COV2.S vaccine versus placebo. The receptors come from a person aged 18 to 59 who received the Ad26.COV2.S COVID-19 vaccine or a placebo. Each CDR3 is given with its conserved first and last residue. A D gene is named only where the DNA matches it firmly. Expanded clones get a size class; other rows say once, few or many, or leave the size out.

TRBJ1-1	.	TRBV5-4	.	TGTGCCAGCAGCCGAACACTGAACACTGAAGCTTTCTTT	CASSRTLNTEAFF
TRBJ2-7	.	TRBV29-1	.	TGCAGCGTTGATGCGGGGTCTAGGGCGGGGGAGCAGTACTTC	CSVDAGSRAGEQYF
TRBJ2-2	TRBD1	TRBV5-4	once	TGTGCCAGCAGCTTGCAACCAGGGGGCCCGGCCGGGGAGCTGTTTTTT	CASSLQPGGPAGELFF
TRBJ2-2	TRBD1	TRBV19	.	TGTGCCAGTAGAGCGGCAGGGGGAACCGGGGAGCTGTTTTTT	CASRAAGGTGELFF
TRBJ1-6	TRBD1	TRBV19	.	TGTGCCAGTAGTTCCCACCCACAGGGGGAAATTTCACCCCTCCACTTT	CASSSHPQGEISPLHF
TRBJ2-3	TRBD2	TRBV20-1	.	TGCAGTGCTAGTCGGAGACTAGCGGGCACAGATACGCAGTATTTT	CSASRRLAGTDTQYF
TRBJ1-1	.	TRBV29-1	.	TGCAGCGTTGGCAGGGTGAACACTGAAGCTTTCTTT	CSVGRVNTEAFF
TRBJ1-1	.	TRBV5-6	.	TGTGCCAGCAGCTTAAAAGGGACCGCTTTCTTT	CASSLKGTAFF
TRBJ2-2	TRBD2	TRBV6-2/TRBV6-3	.	TGTGCCAGCAGTTACCCCGGGACTAGCGGGGTAGCGAACACCGGGGAGCTGTTTTTT	CASSYPGTSGVANTGELFF
TRBJ2-4	.	TRBV19	.	TGTGCCACCCACGGTGGGAACATTCAGTACTTC	CATHGGNIQYF
TRBJ2-1	TRBD2	TRBV27	.	TGTGCCAGCAGTCAGAGACTAGCGGGGGTGACATACAATGAGCAGTTCTTC	CASSQRLAGVTYNEQFF
TRBJ2-1	TRBD1	TRBV3-1/TRBV3-2	.	TGTGCCAGCAGCCAAGTCCCCGGACAGGGGGCTTACAATGAGCAGTTCTTC	CASSQVPGQGAYNEQFF
TRBJ2-7	.	TRBV27	.	TGTGCCAGCAGTTTCCAGGGAGGGGGCAACTACGAGCAGTACTTC	CASSFQGGGNYEQYF
TRBJ2-1	.	TRBV4-1	once	TGCGCCAGCAGCCAAGACCGCTCCCGGGTGAGCTCCTACAATGAGCAGTTCTTC	CASSQDRSRVSSYNEQFF
TRBJ1-2	TRBD1	TRBV30	.	TGTGCCTGGAGTAAAGGGACAGGGGATGGCTACACCTTC	CAWSKGTGDGYTF
TRBJ2-5	.	TRBV30	.	TGTGCCTGGAGTAATAGCAGCCAAGAGACCCAGTACTTC	CAWSNSSQETQYF
TRBJ1-4	.	TRBV9	.	TGTGCCAGCAGCTTGCGAGGGACTTTGGCTAATGAAAAACTGTTTTTT	CASSLRGTLANEKLFF
TRBJ1-2	.	TRBV7-2	.	TGTGCCAGCAGCCGACAGGTCGACTATGGCTACACCTTC	CASSRQVDYGYTF
TRBJ1-1	.	TRBV5-1	.	TGCGCCAGCAGCTTGGAGGGGGACGGGACTGAAGCTTTCTTT	CASSLEGDGTEAFF
TRBJ2-3	.	TRBV19	.	TGTGCCAGTACGGAGGGGGATGCCACAGATACGCAGTATTTT	CASTEGDATDTQYF
TRBJ2-3	TRBD2	TRBV5-1	.	TGCGCCAGCAGCTTGTTTGCCGGGGGGGCTTCAGATACGCAGTATTTT	CASSLFAGGASDTQYF
TRBJ2-3	TRBD2	TRBV9	.	TGTGCCAGCAGCGTTCTAGCGGGCCTCACAGATACGCAGTATTTT	CASSVLAGLTDTQYF
TRBJ1-6	.	TRBV19	few	TGTGCCAGTCGGGGGGGACTTAATTCACCCCTCCACTTT	CASRGGLNSPLHF
TRBJ2-3	.	TRBV3-1/TRBV3-2	.	TGTGCCAGCAGCCAAGAGCGGGGTGGAGATACGCAGTATTTT	CASSQERGGDTQYF
TRBJ2-7	.	TRBV30	.	TGTGCCTGGAGTACTAGTCATTACGAGCAGTACTTC	CAWSTSHYEQYF
TRBJ2-7	.	TRBV2	.	TGTGCCAGCAGTTCGACAGGAAACTACGAGCAGTACTTC	CASSSTGNYEQYF
TRBJ1-1	.	TRBV7-8	once	TGTGCCATCAAGGCCGGACAACTGATCATGAACACTGAAGCTTTCTTT	CAIKAGQLIMNTEAFF